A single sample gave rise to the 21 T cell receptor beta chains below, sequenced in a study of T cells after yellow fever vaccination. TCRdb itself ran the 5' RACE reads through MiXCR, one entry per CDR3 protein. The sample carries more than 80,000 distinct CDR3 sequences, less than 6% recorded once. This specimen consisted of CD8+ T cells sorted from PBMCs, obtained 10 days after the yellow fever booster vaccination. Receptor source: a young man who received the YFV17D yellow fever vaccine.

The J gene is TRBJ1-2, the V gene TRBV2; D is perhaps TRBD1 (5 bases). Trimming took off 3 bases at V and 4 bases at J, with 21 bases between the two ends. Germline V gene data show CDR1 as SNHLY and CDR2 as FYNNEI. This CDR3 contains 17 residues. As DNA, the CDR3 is TGTGCCAGCAGTGAGTCTAGGGGATGGCAGACTCGCTATGGCTACACCTTC. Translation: CASSESRGWQTRYGYTF.

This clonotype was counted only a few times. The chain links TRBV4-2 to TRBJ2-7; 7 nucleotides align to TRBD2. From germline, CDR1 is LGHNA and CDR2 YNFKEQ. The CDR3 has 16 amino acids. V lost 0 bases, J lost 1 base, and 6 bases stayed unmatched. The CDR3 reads CASSQEGPGLSYEQYF. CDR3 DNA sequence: TGTGCCAGCAGCCAAGAAGGGCCGGGACTATCCTACGAGCAGTACTTC.

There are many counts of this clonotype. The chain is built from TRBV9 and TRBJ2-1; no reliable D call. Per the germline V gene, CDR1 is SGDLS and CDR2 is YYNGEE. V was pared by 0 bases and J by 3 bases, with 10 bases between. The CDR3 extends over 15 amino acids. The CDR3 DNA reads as TGTGCCAGCAGCGTAGAGGATAGCATCTACAATGAGCAGTTCTTC. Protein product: CASSVEDSIYNEQFF.

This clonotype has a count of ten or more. The CDR3 region is CASSLGDRVYEQYV. In nucleotides, the CDR3 is TGTGCCAGCAGCTTAGGGGACAGAGTCTACGAGCAGTACGTC. The rearrangement uses TRBV7-2 and TRBJ2-7; 7 bases are shared with TRBD1. Germline V gives CDR1 SGHTA, CDR2 FQGNSA. V dropped 1 base and J dropped 3; count of bases not matched to a gene: 3. The CDR3 is 14 residues long.

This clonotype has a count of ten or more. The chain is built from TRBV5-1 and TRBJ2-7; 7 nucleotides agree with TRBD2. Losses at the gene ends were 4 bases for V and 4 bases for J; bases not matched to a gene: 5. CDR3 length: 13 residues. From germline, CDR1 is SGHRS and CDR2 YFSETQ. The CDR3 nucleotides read TGCGCCAGCAGCCCGGGCGGGGGATACGAGCAGTACGTC. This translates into CASSPGGGYEQYV.

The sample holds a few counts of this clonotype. This chain's CDR3 is CSAHRDREAFF. The CDR3 bases are TGCAGCGCTCACCGGGACAGGGAAGCTTTCTTT. The V call is TRBV29-1, the J call TRBJ1-1; TRBD1 matches at 8 bases. Germline trimming cut 7 bases from V and 8 bases from J; bases unmatched to any gene: 6. The CDR3 is 11 residues long. Germline V gene sequence: CDR1 SQVTM, CDR2 ANQGSEA.

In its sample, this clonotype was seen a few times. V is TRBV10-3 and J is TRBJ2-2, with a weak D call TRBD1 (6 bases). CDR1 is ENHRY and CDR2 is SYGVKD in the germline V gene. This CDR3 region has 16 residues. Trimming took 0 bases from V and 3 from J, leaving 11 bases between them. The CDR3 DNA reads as TGTGCCATCAGTGAGTCGGAACAGGGCTACACCGGGGAGCTGTTTTTT. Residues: CAISESEQGYTGELFF.

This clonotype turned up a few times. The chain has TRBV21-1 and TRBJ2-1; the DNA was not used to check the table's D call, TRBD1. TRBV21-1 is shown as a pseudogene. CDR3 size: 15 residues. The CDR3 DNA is TGTGCCAGCAGCCCCGGACGGACACGAGGAAATGAGCAGTTCTTC. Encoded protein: CASSPGRTRGNEQFF.

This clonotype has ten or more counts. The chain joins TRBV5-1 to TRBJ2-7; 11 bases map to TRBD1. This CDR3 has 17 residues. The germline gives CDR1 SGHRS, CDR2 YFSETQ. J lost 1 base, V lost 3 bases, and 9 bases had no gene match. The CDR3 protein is CASSSYPGQGVSYEQYF. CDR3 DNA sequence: TGCGCCAGCAGCTCCTACCCGGGACAGGGGGTGTCCTACGAGCAGTACTTC.

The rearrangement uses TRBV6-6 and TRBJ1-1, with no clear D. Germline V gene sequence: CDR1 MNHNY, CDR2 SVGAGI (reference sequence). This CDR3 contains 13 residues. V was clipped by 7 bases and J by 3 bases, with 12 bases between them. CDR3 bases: TGTGCCAGCATCCCCGGCCCGTACACTGAAGCTTTCTTT. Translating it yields CASIPGPYTEAFF.

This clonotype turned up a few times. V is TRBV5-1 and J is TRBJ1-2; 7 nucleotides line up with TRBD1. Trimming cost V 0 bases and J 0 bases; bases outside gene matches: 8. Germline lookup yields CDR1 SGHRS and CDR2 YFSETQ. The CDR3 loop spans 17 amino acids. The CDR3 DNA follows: TGCGCCAGCAGCTTGGCCAGGGGGGCTGGGACTAACTATGGCTACACCTTC. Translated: CASSLARGAGTNYGYTF.

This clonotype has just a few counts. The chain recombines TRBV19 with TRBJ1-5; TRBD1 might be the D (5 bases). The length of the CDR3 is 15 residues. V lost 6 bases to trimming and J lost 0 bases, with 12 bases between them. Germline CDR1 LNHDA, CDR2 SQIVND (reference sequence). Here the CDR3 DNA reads TGTGCCAGTAGGCCTCGGGGACTTAGCAATCAGCCCCAGCATTTT. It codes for CASRPRGLSNQPQHF.

The CDR3 region is CSARDLVWGQSGRLNTEAFF. The CDR3 coding sequence is TGCAGTGCTAGAGATTTGGTTTGGGGCCAGTCAGGGCGACTGAACACTGAAGCTTTCTTT. The chain carries TRBV20-1 and TRBJ1-1; TRBD1 might be the D (5 bases). V dropped 0 bases and J dropped 0 bases, with 26 bases sitting between them. In germline, CDR1 is DFQATT, CDR2 SNEGSKA (reference sequence). The CDR3 has 20 residues.

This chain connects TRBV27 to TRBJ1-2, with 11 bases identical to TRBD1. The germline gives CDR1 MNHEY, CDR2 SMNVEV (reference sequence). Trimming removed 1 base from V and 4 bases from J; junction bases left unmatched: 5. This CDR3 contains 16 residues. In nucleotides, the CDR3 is TGTGCCAGCAGTTTATGGGGACAGGGGGTAGGCTATGGCTACACCTTC. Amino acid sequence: CASSLWGQGVGYGYTF.

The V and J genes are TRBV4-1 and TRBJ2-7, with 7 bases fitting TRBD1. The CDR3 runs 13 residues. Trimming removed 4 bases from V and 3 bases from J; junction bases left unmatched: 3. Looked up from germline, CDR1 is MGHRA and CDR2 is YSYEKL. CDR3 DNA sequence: TGCGCCAGCAGCCTAGGGACAGACTACGAGCAGTACTTC. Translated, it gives CASSLGTDYEQYF.

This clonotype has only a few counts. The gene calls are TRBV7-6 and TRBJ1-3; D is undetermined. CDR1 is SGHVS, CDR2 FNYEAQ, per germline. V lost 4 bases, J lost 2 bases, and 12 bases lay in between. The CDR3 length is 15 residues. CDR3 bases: TGTGCCAGCAGCTCACGGACGGTCACTGGAAACACCATATATTTT. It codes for CASSSRTVTGNTIYF.

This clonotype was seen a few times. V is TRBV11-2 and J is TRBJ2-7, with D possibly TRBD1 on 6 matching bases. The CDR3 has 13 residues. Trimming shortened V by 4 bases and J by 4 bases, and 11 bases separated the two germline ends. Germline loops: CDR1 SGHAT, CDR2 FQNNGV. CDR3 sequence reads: CASSSRGGYEQYV. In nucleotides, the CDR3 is TGTGCCAGCAGCTCTAGAGGGGGTTACGAGCAGTACGTC.

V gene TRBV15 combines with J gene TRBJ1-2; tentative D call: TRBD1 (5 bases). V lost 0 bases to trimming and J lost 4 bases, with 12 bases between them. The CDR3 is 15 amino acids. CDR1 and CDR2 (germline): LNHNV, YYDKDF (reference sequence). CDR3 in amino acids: CATSRDHGTSYGYTF. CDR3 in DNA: TGTGCCACCAGCAGAGATCATGGGACCAGCTATGGCTACACCTTC.

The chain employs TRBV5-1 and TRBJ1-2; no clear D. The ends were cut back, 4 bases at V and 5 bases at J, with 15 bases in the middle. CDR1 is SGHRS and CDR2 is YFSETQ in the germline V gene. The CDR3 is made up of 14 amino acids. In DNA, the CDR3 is TGCGCCAGCAGCCCTCCTTGGCCCCGTTATGGCTACACCTTC. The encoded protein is CASSPPWPRYGYTF.

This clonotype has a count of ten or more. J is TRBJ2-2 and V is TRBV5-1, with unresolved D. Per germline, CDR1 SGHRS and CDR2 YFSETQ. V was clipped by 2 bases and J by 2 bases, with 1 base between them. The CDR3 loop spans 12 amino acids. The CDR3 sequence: CASSFNTGELFF. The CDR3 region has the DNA TGCGCCAGCAGCTTTAACACCGGGGAGCTGTTTTTT.

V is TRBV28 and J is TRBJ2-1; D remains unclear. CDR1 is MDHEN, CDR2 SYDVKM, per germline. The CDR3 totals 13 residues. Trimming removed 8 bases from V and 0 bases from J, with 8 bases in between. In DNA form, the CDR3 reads TGTGCCAGCGGGCAGAGCTCCTACAATGAGCAGTTCTTC. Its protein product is CASGQSSYNEQFF.